Sequencing of this T cell receptor (beta chain) was carried out in a study of Tregs in tolerant kidney transplant recipients. The germline V gene encodes CDR1 SGHRS and CDR2 YFSETQ. The CDR3 runs to 17 residues. The V and J ends lost 0 bases and 3 bases, in that order; junction bases with no gene match: 7. The assay was immunoSEQ multiplex PCR, and TCRdb's table has in-frame clones only and misses some. The sample has about 64,000 clones, 98% seen once. The sequencing used Tregs from blood, collected before the transplant. The sequence derives from a human donor who received a combined kidney and bone marrow transplant. The chain joins TRBV5-1 to TRBJ2-3; 10 bases are a match to TRBD2. This CDR3 is CASSLDQRGGQTDTQYF. The CDR3 DNA sequence: TGCGCCAGCAGCTTGGACCAGCGGGGGGGCCAGACAGATACGCAGTATTTT.